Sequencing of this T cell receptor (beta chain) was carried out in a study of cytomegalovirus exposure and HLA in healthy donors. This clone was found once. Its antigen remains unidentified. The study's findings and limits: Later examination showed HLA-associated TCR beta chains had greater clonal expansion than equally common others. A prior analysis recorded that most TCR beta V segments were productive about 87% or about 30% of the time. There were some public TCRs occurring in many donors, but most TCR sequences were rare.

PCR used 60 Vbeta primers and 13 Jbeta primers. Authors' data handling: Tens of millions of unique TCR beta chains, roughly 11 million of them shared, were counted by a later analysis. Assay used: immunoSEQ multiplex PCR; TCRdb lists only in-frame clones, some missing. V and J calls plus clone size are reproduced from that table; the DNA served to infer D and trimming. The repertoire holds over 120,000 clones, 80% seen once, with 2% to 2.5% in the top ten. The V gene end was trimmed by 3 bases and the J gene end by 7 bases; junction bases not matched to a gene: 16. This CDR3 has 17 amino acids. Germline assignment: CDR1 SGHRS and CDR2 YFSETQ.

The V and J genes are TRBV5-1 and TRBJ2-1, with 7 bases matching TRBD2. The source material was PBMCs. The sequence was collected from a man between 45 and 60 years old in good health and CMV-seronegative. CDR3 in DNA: TGCGCCAGCAGCTGGGCTAGCACGCGCGGGGGAATAAATGAGCAGTTCTTC. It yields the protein CASSWASTRGGINEQFF.